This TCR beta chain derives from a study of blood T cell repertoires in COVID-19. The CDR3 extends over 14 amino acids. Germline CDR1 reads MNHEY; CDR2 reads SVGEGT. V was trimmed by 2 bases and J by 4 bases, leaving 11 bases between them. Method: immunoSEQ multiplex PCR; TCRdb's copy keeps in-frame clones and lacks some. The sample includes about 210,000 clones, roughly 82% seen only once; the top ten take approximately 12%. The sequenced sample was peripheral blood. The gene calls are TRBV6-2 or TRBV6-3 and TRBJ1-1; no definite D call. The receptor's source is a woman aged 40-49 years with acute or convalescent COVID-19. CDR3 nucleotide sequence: TGTGCCAGCAGTTACGGTGGCTCGGGCACTGAAGCTTTCTTT. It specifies CASSYGGSGTEAFF.